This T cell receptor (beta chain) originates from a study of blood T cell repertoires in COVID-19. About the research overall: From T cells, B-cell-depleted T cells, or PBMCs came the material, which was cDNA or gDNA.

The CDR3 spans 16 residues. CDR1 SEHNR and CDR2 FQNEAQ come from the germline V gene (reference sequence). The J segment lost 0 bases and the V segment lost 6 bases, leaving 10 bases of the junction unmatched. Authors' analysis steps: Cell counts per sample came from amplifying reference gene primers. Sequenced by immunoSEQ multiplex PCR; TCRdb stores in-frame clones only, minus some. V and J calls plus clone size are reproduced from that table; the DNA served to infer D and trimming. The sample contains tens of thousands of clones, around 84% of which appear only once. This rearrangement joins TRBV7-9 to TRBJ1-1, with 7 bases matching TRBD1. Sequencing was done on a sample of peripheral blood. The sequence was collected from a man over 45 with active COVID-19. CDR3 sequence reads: CASRRRGQEVNTEAFF. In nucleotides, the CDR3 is TGTGCCAGCAGGAGAAGGGGGCAAGAGGTGAACACTGAAGCTTTCTTT.